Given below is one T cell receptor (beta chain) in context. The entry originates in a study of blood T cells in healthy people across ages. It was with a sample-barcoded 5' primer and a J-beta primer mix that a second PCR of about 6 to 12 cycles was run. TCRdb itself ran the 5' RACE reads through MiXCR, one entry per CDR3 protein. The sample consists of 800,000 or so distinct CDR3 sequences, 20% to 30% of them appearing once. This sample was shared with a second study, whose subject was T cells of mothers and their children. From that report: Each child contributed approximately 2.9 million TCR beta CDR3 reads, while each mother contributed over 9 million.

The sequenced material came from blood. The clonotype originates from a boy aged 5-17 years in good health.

CDR3 in amino acids: CASSFLSGGLPDTQYF. Here the CDR3 DNA reads TGTGCCAGCAGCTTTCTGTCGGGGGGGCTCCCAGATACGCAGTATTTT. The J gene is TRBJ2-3, the V gene TRBV12-3 or TRBV12-4, with 8 bases aligning to TRBD2. V shed 6 bases, J shed 4 bases, and the junction held 12 bases outside the gene matches. The CDR3 has 16 amino acids.